These 32 T cell receptor beta chains were all obtained from the same sample, sequenced in a study of blood T cell repertoires in COVID-19. The assay was immunoSEQ multiplex PCR, and TCRdb's table has in-frame clones only and misses some. This table holds about 140,000 clones, roughly four fifths found once. Specimen: PBMCs or T cells enriched from blood (not recorded which). The origin of the receptors is a woman between 45 and 65 years old with acute COVID-19.

J is TRBJ2-5 and V is TRBV4-1; D unresolved. Germline V gives CDR1 MGHRA, CDR2 YSYEKL. Trimming left V 0 bases short and J 5 bases short, with 13 bases between. This CDR3 spans 15 amino acids. The CDR3 DNA reads as TGCGCCAGCAGCCAAGATGAACGAGTCGTGGAGACCCAGTACTTC. Its translation is CASSQDERVVETQYF.

This clone was observed once. CDR3: CASSPMGTGLDTIYF. CDR3 DNA sequence: TGTGCCAGCAGTCCAATGGGGACAGGGCTAGACACCATATATTTT. The V call is TRBV9, the J call TRBJ1-3, with 9 bases fitting TRBD1. This CDR3 has 15 amino acids. Germline-derived CDR1 and CDR2 are SGDLS and YYNGEE. The V segment lost 5 bases and the J segment 8 bases; nucleotides outside the gene matches: 11.

This chain links TRBV28 with TRBJ1-6; D may be TRBD1 (6 bases). Germline V lookup: CDR1 MDHEN, CDR2 SYDVKM. The V end was cut by 3 bases, the J end by 8 bases, with 11 bases between. This CDR3 comprises 14 residues. In nucleotides, the CDR3 is TGTGCCAGCAGTTTCAGGGGATTTGATTCACCCCTCCACTTT. Its protein is CASSFRGFDSPLHF. Full variable domain (missing parts from reference TRBV28 and TRBJ1-6): DVKVTQSSRYLVKRTGEKVFLECVQDMDHENMFWYRQDPGLGLRLIYFSYDVKMKEKGDIPEGYSVSREKKERFSLILESASTNQTSMYLCASSFRGFDSPLHFGNGTRLTVT.

The chain carries TRBV5-1 and TRBJ2-3; a weak D match, TRBD2 (6 bases). The germline gives CDR1 SGHRS, CDR2 YFSETQ. V was clipped by 4 bases and J by 5 bases, with 14 bases between them. This CDR3 is built from 14 residues. CDR3 residues: CASSPGANVDTQYF. In DNA form, the CDR3 reads TGCGCCAGCAGCCCGGGAGCTAATGTAGATACGCAGTATTTT.

This CDR3 reads CASSPGTGGTYEQYF. CDR3 sequence (DNA): TGTGCCAGCAGCCCAGGGACAGGGGGTACCTACGAGCAGTACTTC. The V gene is TRBV3-1 (or the pseudogene TRBV3-2), the J gene TRBJ2-7, with 11 positions matching TRBD1. The trim removed 4 bases at V and 2 bases at J, leaving 4 bases unmatched. Germline V gene sequence: CDR1 LGHDT, CDR2 YNNKEL (reference sequence). This CDR3 region has 15 residues.

The CDR3 is CASSTGQIVSPQHF. The CDR3 bases are TGTGCCAGTAGTACGGGACAGATTGTGTCGCCCCAGCATTTT. The chain carries TRBV19 and TRBJ1-5; 7 bases match TRBD1. The V gene end was trimmed by 4 bases and the J gene end by 9 bases; junction bases not matched to a gene: 9. The CDR3 has 14 residues. Germline CDR1 reads LNHDA; CDR2 reads SQIVND (reference sequence).

The chain uses TRBV7-2 and TRBJ2-3; 8 bases are a match to TRBD2. The ends lost 3 bases at V and 5 bases at J; junction bases unmatched: 13. Per the germline V gene, CDR1 is SGHTA and CDR2 is FQGNSA. CDR3 length: 17 residues. The CDR3 DNA is TGTGCCAGCAGCTTCAGCGGGACCGGGAGGGTTGGAGATACGCAGTATTTT. Protein: CASSFSGTGRVGDTQYF.

V is TRBV6-2 or TRBV6-3 and J is TRBJ1-4; 7 positions match TRBD1. Germline assignment: CDR1 MNHEY and CDR2 SVGEGT. CDR3 length: 15 amino acids. V lost 2 bases, J lost 8 bases, and 8 bases stayed unmatched. The CDR3 region has the DNA TGTGCCAGCAGTTACGCCGACAGGGCGAGGGAAAAACTGTTTTTT. Translation gives CASSYADRAREKLFF.

This chain connects TRBV28 to TRBJ2-1, with 11 bases that match TRBD2. The V segment lost 3 bases and the J segment 0 bases; nucleotides outside the gene matches: 1. The CDR3 is 16 amino acids. The germline V gene has CDR1 MDHEN and CDR2 SYDVKM. In DNA, the CDR3 is TGTGCCAGCAGTTTGACTAGCGGGGCCTCCTACAATGAGCAGTTCTTC. Protein sequence: CASSLTSGASYNEQFF.

This clone was recorded a few times. The V call is TRBV14, the J call TRBJ2-7; TRBD1 matches at 10 bases. Germline V gene data show CDR1 as SGHDN and CDR2 as FVKESK. This CDR3 has 15 residues. V lost 4 bases, J lost 7 bases, and 10 bases stayed unmatched. The CDR3 loop is CASSRPGQGYREQYF. The CDR3 DNA follows: TGTGCCAGCAGCCGACCGGGACAGGGGTACCGGGAGCAGTACTTC.

The chain employs TRBV11-2 and TRBJ1-2; D uncertain. The V end lost 1 base, the J end lost 5 bases, and 14 bases lay between the germline ends. CDR3 length: 15 residues. Germline V gives CDR1 SGHAT, CDR2 FQNNGV. Here the CDR3 DNA reads TGTGCCAGCAGCTTAGCTGGGAGCCTAAATTATGGCTACACCTTC. This codes for CASSLAGSLNYGYTF.

The chain couples TRBV5-1 to TRBJ2-5, with 8 bases lining up with TRBD2. V dropped 2 bases and J dropped 4; count of bases not matched to a gene: 4. Looked up from germline, CDR1 is SGHRS and CDR2 is YFSETQ. The CDR3 contains 14 residues. This chain's CDR3 is CASSFTSGGETQYF. As DNA, the CDR3 is TGCGCCAGCAGCTTCACTAGCGGAGGAGAGACCCAGTACTTC.

The DNA of the CDR3 is TGTGCCTGGAACTACTACAATGAGCAGTTCTTC. The encoded protein is CAWNYYNEQFF. The V call is TRBV30, the J call TRBJ2-1; D gene unclear. CDR1 and CDR2 from the germline V gene are GTSNPN and SVGIG (reference sequence). Between the trimmed V and J ends, which lost 4 bases and 3 bases, there was a span of 4 bases. The CDR3 contains 11 residues.

This clone was seen only a few times. The gene calls are TRBV6-5 and TRBJ2-1, with 9 bases identical to TRBD2. CDR1 is MNHEY, CDR2 SVGAGI, per germline. The CDR3 runs to 13 residues. With V trimmed by 6 bases and J by 6 bases, 3 bases remained unmatched. CDR3: CASRGLAINEQFF. The CDR3 region has the DNA TGTGCCAGCAGGGGACTAGCCATCAATGAGCAGTTCTTC.

The chain links TRBV29-1 to TRBJ1-3; unclear D gene. The CDR3 length is 13 residues. In germline, CDR1 is SQVTM, CDR2 ANQGSEA. V shed 2 bases and J shed 1 base, with 6 bases lying between them. DNA of the CDR3: TGCAGCGTTGAATCCCCATCTGGAAACACCATATATTTT. The encoded protein is CSVESPSGNTIYF. Full variable domain (outside the CDR3, taken from reference TRBV29-1 and TRBJ1-3): SAVISQKPSRDICQRGTSLTIQCQVDSQVTMMFWYRQQPGQSLTLIATANQGSEATYESGFVIDKFPISRPNLTFSTLTVSNMSPEDSSIYLCSVESPSGNTIYFGEGSWLTVV.

The V call is TRBV19, the J call TRBJ1-1; TRBD1 matches at 11 bases. The V segment lost 5 bases and the J segment 3 bases; nucleotides outside the gene matches: 11. The CDR3 spans 17 residues. The germline gives CDR1 LNHDA, CDR2 SQIVND (reference sequence). CDR3 sequence (DNA): TGTGCCAGTAGTGCTCGGACAGGGGGCGCGCAGTACACTGAAGCTTTCTTT. Translated: CASSARTGGAQYTEAFF.

The rearrangement uses TRBV2 and TRBJ1-5; 7 nucleotides agree with TRBD1. From germline, CDR1 is SNHLY and CDR2 FYNNEI. V lost 5 bases, J lost 0 bases, and 7 bases stayed unmatched. This CDR3 contains 16 residues. The CDR3 DNA is TGTGCCAGCAGTCCCGAGACAGGGATTAGCAATCAGCCCCAGCATTTT. Its translation: CASSPETGISNQPQHF.

The chain links TRBV21-1 to TRBJ2-3; the DNA was not used to check the table's D call, TRBD1. TRBV21-1 is a pseudogene. CDR3 length equals 16 residues. CDR3 residues: CASSSVQGPSTDTQYF. In DNA, the CDR3 is TGTGCCAGCAGCAGTGTTCAGGGTCCTAGCACAGATACGCAGTATTTT.

This chain joins TRBV19 and TRBJ2-7; D is possibly TRBD1 (6 bases). This CDR3 spans 14 amino acids. Germline CDR1 and CDR2: LNHDA and SQIVND (reference sequence). Trimming left V 1 base short and J 2 bases short, with 9 bases between. CDR3 region: CASSIGGGTYEQYF. The CDR3 DNA sequence: TGTGCCAGTAGTATAGGAGGGGGAACCTACGAGCAGTACTTC. The full variable domain, completed using reference TRBV19 and TRBJ2-7, is DGGITQSPKYLFRKEGQNVTLSCEQNLNHDAMYWYRQDPGQGLRLIYYSQIVNDFQKGDIAEGYSVSREKKESFPLTVTSAQKNPTAFYLCASSIGGGTYEQYFGPGTRLTVT.

The rearrangement uses TRBV3-1 (or the pseudogene TRBV3-2) and TRBJ1-2; a weak D match, TRBD1 (6 bases). CDR3 size: 15 residues. V lost 0 bases to trimming and J lost 4 bases, with 12 bases between them. Germline V gene data show CDR1 as LGHDT and CDR2 as YNNKEL (reference sequence). The CDR3, as DNA: TGTGCCAGCAGCCAAGAAGATCGCAGGGGCTATGGCTACACCTTC. Its protein product is CASSQEDRRGYGYTF.

J is TRBJ2-3 and V is TRBV24-1, with TRBD2 identical over 9 bases. V trimming: 6 bases; J trimming: 2 bases; junction bases outside the gene matches: 5. Germline V gives CDR1 KGHDR, CDR2 SFDVKD. The CDR3 is 15 amino acids. The CDR3 nucleotides read TGTGCCACCAGTTACCCTAGCGGGGCCACAGATACGCAGTATTTT. Translated: CATSYPSGATDTQYF.

The chain uses TRBV5-1 and TRBJ2-1; TRBD2 matches at 16 bases. Germline-derived CDR1 and CDR2 are SGHRS and YFSETQ. The J segment lost 1 base and the V segment lost 7 bases, leaving 17 bases of the junction unmatched. This CDR3 is built from 21 residues. In DNA, the CDR3 is TGCGCCAGCCGAAAGGCAGGGACTAGCGGGAGGGCCGAAATATCCTACAATGAGCAGTTCTTC. It specifies CASRKAGTSGRAEISYNEQFF.

The V and J genes are TRBV6-1 and TRBJ1-5, with a weak D call TRBD1 (5 bases). The CDR3 is made up of 14 amino acids. V gave up 2 bases and J gave up 1 base, with 6 bases separating them. Germline V gene sequence: CDR1 MNHNS, CDR2 SASEGT. CDR3 in DNA: TGTGCCAGCAGTGAACAGGGAAGCAATCAGCCCCAGCATTTT. Its translation: CASSEQGSNQPQHF.

V and J are TRBV27 and TRBJ2-5, with D tentatively TRBD1 (5 bases). This CDR3 spans 15 amino acids. V lost 6 bases and J 0 bases, leaving 14 bases between the germline ends. Germline V gene sequence: CDR1 MNHEY, CDR2 SMNVEV (reference sequence). CDR3 sequence (DNA): TGTGCCAGCAGCCTCTCGCGACAGAACCAAGAGACCCAGTACTTC. This encodes CASSLSRQNQETQYF.

This clone was recorded once. The V gene is TRBV5-1, the J gene TRBJ2-3; no firm D call. Trimming removed 0 bases at V and 0 bases at J, with 11 bases between. The CDR3 extends over 16 amino acids. Germline lookup yields CDR1 SGHRS and CDR2 YFSETQ. CDR3 coding DNA: TGCGCCAGCAGCTTGGTTGAACAGTCTAGCACAGATACGCAGTATTTT. Residues: CASSLVEQSSTDTQYF.

V and J are TRBV19 and TRBJ1-2, with 10 bases matching TRBD1. With V trimmed by 6 bases and J by 7 bases, 14 bases remained unmatched. Per the germline V gene, CDR1 is LNHDA and CDR2 is SQIVND (reference sequence). The CDR3 runs to 16 residues. This CDR3 reads CASSWTTGGADGGYTF. The CDR3 nucleotides are TGTGCCAGTAGCTGGACGACAGGGGGCGCGGACGGTGGCTACACCTTC.

The J gene is TRBJ1-5, the V gene TRBV4-2, with 7 bases identical to TRBD1. The trim removed 4 bases at V and 0 bases at J, leaving 3 bases unmatched. Germline CDR1 is LGHNA and CDR2 is YNFKEQ. The CDR3 is 15 residues long. This CDR3 is CASSLQGHSNQPQHF. Here the CDR3 DNA reads TGTGCCAGCAGCCTACAGGGGCATAGCAATCAGCCCCAGCATTTT.

This chain connects TRBV2 to TRBJ2-2; 10 nucleotides agree with TRBD1. In germline, CDR1 is SNHLY, CDR2 FYNNEI. The CDR3 runs to 16 residues. J lost 6 bases, V lost 3 bases, and 7 bases had no gene match. CDR3 DNA sequence: TGTGCCAGCAGTGACTCCGGGACAGGGGCGGCCGGGGAGCTGTTTTTT. Its translation is CASSDSGTGAAGELFF.

The chain recombines TRBV5-4 with TRBJ1-2; D gene unclear. V was trimmed by 7 bases and J by 2 bases, leaving 18 bases between them. In germline, CDR1 is SGHNT, CDR2 YYREEE (reference sequence). The CDR3 is made up of 15 amino acids. This CDR3 reads CASLTMEEGNYGYTF. The CDR3 nucleotides read TGTGCCAGCCTAACGATGGAGGAAGGGAACTATGGCTACACCTTC.

In DNA form, the CDR3 reads TGTGCCAGCTCGCCGCGGAGTAGGGGCACCGGGGAGCTGTTTTTT. It yields the protein CASSPRSRGTGELFF. The genes are TRBV7-7 and TRBJ2-2; TRBD1 is a possible D gene (5 bases). Trimming left V 8 bases short and J 4 bases short, with 17 bases between. The germline CDR1 and CDR2 sequences are SSHAT and FNYEAQ (reference sequence). The CDR3 has 15 residues.

The V and J genes are TRBV12-3 or TRBV12-4 and TRBJ1-5, with no clear D. V lost 3 bases, J lost 5 bases, and 8 bases lay in between. This CDR3 is 13 amino acids long. CDR3 nucleotides: TGTGCCAGCAGTTTCACCTCGGATCAGCCCCAGCATTTT. Its translation: CASSFTSDQPQHF.

The chain uses TRBV11-3 and TRBJ1-6, with TRBD1 identical over 9 bases. The CDR3 totals 14 residues. In germline, CDR1 is SGHNT, CDR2 YENEEA. Trimming removed 4 bases from V and 7 bases from J; junction bases left unmatched: 2. The CDR3 DNA follows: TGTGCCAGCAGCTCCGGACAGGGGAATTCACCCCTCCACTTT. This gives the protein CASSSGQGNSPLHF.